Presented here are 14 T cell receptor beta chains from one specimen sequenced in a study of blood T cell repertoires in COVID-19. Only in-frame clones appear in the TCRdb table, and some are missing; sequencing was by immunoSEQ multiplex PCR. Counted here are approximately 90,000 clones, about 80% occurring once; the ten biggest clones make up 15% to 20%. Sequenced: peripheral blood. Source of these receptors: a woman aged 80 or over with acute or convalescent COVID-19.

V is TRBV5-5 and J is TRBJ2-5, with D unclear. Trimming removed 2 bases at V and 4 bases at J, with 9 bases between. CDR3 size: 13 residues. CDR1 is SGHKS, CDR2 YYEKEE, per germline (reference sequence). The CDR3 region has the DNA TGTGCCAGCAGCTTATCAGGTGCAGAGACCCAGTACTTC. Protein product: CASSLSGAETQYF.

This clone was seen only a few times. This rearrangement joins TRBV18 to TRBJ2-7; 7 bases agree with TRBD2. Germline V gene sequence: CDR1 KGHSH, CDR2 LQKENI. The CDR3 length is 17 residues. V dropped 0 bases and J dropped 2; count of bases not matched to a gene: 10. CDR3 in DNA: TGTGCCAGCTCACCACCGATCGGCGGGAGACCGACCTACGAGCAGTACTTC. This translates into CASSPPIGGRPTYEQYF.

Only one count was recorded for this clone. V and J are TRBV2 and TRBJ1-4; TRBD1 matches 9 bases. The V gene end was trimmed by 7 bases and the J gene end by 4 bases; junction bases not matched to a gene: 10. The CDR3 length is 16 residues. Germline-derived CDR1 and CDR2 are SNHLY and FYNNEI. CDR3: CASNLQGAGYNEKLFF. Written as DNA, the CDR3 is TGTGCCAGCAACTTACAGGGGGCCGGTTATAATGAAAAACTGTTTTTT.

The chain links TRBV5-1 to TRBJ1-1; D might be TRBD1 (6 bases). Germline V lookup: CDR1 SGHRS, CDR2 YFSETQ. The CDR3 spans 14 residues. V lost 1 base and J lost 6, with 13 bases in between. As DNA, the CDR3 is TGCGCCAGCAGCTTGTTGACAGGTGCCCCTGAAGCTTTCTTT. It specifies CASSLLTGAPEAFF.

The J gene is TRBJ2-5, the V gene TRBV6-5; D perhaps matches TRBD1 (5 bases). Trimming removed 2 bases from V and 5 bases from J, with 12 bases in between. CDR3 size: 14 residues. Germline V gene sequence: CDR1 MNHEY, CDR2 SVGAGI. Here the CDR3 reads CASSYRARQETQYF. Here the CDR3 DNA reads TGTGCCAGCAGTTACCGTGCTAGACAGGAGACCCAGTACTTC.

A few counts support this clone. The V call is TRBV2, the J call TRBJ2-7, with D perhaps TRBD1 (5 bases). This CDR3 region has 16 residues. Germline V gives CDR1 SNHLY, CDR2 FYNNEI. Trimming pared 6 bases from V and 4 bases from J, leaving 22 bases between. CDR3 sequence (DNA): TGTGCCAGCAGAGACCTCCAGGGTGACACACCGTACGAGCAGTACTTC. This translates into CASRDLQGDTPYEQYF.

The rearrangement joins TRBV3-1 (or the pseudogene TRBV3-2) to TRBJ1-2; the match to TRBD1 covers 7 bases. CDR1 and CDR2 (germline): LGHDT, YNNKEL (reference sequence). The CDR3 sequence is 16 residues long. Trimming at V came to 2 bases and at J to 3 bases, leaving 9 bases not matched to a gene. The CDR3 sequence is CASSQPLGDSHYGYTF. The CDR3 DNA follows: TGTGCCAGCAGCCAACCTTTGGGGGACAGCCACTATGGCTACACCTTC.

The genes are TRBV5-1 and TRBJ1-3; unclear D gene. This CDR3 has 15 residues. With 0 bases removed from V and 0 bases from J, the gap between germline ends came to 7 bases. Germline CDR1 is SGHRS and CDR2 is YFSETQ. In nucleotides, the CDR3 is TGCGCCAGCAGCTTGGGTGCGAACTCTGGAAACACCATATATTTT. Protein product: CASSLGANSGNTIYF. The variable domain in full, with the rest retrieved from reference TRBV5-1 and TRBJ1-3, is KAGVTQTPRYLIKTRGQQVTLSCSPISGHRSVSWYQQTPGQGLQFLFEYFSETQRNKGNFPGRFSGRQFSNSRSEMNVSTLELGDSALYLCASSLGANSGNTIYFGEGSWLTVV.

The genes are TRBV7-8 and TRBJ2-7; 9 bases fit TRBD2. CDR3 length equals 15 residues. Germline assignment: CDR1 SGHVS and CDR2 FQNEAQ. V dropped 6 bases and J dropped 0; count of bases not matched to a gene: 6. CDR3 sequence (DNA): TGTGCCAGCAGTTTTAGCGGGAGACTCTCCTACGAGCAGTACTTC. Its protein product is CASSFSGRLSYEQYF.

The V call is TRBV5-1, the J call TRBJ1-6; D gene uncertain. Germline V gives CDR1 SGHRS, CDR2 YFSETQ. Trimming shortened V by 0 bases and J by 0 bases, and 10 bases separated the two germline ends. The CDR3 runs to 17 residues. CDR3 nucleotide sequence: TGCGCCAGCAGCTTGGCCGGTACGAGCTCCTATAATTCACCCCTCCACTTT. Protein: CASSLAGTSSYNSPLHF.

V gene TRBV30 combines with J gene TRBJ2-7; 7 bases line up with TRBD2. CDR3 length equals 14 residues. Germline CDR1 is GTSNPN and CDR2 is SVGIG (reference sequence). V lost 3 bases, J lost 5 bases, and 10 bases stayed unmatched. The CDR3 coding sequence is TGTGCCTGGAGCCAATTACTAGCGACCGACGAGCAGTACTTC. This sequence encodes CAWSQLLATDEQYF.

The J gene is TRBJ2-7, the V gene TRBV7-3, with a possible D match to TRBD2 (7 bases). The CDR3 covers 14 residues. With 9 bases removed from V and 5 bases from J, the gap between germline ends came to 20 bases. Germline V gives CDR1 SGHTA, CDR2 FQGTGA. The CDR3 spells CASSRGGGRDEQYF. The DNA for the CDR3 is TGTGCCAGTTCCCGCGGAGGGGGGAGGGACGAGCAGTACTTC.

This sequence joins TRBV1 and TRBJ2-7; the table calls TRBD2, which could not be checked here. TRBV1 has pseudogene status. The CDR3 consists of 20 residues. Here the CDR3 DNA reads TGCACCAGCAGCCAGGGAAATGCCGGACTAGCGGAGGGAGGGATGTACGAGCAGTACTTC. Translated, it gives CTSSQGNAGLAEGGMYEQYF.

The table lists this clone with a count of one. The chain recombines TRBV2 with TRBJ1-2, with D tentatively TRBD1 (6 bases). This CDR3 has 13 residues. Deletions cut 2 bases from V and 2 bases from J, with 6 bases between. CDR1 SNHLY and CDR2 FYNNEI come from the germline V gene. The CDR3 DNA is TGTGCCAGCAGTGAAACAGGGAACTATGGCTACACCTTC. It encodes CASSETGNYGYTF.